Listed below are T cell receptor beta chains from one sample, sequenced in a study of identical twins. Each CDR3 protein gets one entry after TCRdb re-called the 5' RACE reads with MiXCR. The top ten hold about 2.7% of the sample, which has 430,000 or so distinct CDR3 sequences, roughly a quarter seen once. The data also belong to a second study, concerning T cells expressing NK-cell markers.

The specimen sequenced was CD4+ T cells sorted from blood. These receptors all come from a woman between 18 and 30 years old in good health. The CDR3 runs from the conserved cysteine through the conserved F or W. The order of the fields is D gene, V gene, J gene, clone size, CDR3 DNA, CDR3 protein. D genes are given only for firm matches. A row's size may be missing; if present it is once, few, many or a size class.

>NA|TRBV11-3|TRBJ2-7|few
TGTGCCAGCAGTATGGGACGGAGGAGCTCCTACGAGCAGTACTTC
CASSMGRRSSYEQYF
>NA|TRBV9|TRBJ1-1|NA
TGTGCCAGCAGCGTAGGACAGAGCGCTGAAGCTTTCTTT
CASSVGQSAEAFF
>NA|TRBV7-2|TRBJ2-1|few
TGTGCCAGCAGCTTAGCCCCTAGCGATGAGCAGTTCTTC
CASSLAPSDEQFF
>NA|TRBV29-1|TRBJ1-3|NA
TGCAGCGGGGCCGTCATTGGAAACACCATATATTTT
CSGAVIGNTIYF
>TRBD2|TRBV5-1|TRBJ2-7|NA
TGCGCCAGCAGCCTTCCGACTAGCGGGGGGATCGACGAGCAGTACTTC
CASSLPTSGGIDEQYF
>NA|TRBV10-3|TRBJ2-5|NA
TGTGCCATCAGTTACGGCAGAGAGACCCAGTACTTC
CAISYGRETQYF
>NA|TRBV19|TRBJ2-3|NA
TGTGCCAGTAGTATAGGAGGTAGCCGCGGCTATGCAGATACGCAGTATTTT
CASSIGGSRGYADTQYF
>TRBD1|TRBV7-9|TRBJ1-2|few
TGTGCCATCGAACGGGACAGGGGCCTCTTCTACACCTTC
CAIERDRGLFYTF
>NA|TRBV12-3/TRBV12-4|TRBJ1-1|NA
TGTGCCAGCAGCATTGGGGGGGTAGCTTTCTTT
CASSIGGVAFF
>NA|TRBV5-1|TRBJ2-1|NA
TGCGCCAGCAGCCCAGGGGTAATAGCGCCCCATGAGCAGTTCTTC
CASSPGVIAPHEQFF
>TRBD2|TRBV20-1|TRBJ2-7|NA
TGCAGTGCTAGAGAGCTAGCGGGACCCTCCTACGAGCAGTACTTC
CSARELAGPSYEQYF
>NA|TRBV15|TRBJ2-3|few
TGTGCCACCAGCCGCGACAAGGCCGATACGCAGTATTTT
CATSRDKADTQYF
>TRBD1|TRBV5-1|TRBJ2-1|many
TGCGCCAGCAGCTCGACAGGGGAGCGCAATGAGCAGTTCTTC
CASSSTGERNEQFF
>TRBD2|TRBV6-5|TRBJ2-3|few
TGTGCCAGCAGTTTTAGCGGGGGGGCCCATACGCAGTATTTT
CASSFSGGAHTQYF
>TRBD2|TRBV7-9|TRBJ2-2|few
TGTGCCAGCAGGACTAGCGGGGACCACGGGGAGCTGTTTTTT
CASRTSGDHGELFF
>NA|TRBV6-2/TRBV6-3|TRBJ1-2|few
TGTGCCAGCAGAGGAGGGACGTCGAATGGCTACACCTTC
CASRGGTSNGYTF
>NA|TRBV6-5|TRBJ1-3|few
TGTGCCAGCAGTCGCTCGGGTATCTCTGGAAACACCATATATTTT
CASSRSGISGNTIYF
>TRBD1|TRBV6-1|TRBJ2-1|few
TGTGCCAGCAGGAGACGCCGGGACAGTTGGGAGCAGTTCTTC
CASRRRRDSWEQFF
>NA|TRBV10-3|TRBJ1-2|NA
TGTGCCATCAGCAACACGGATTACTATGGCTACACCTTC
CAISNTDYYGYTF
>NA|TRBV7-2|TRBJ2-3|NA
TGTGCCAGCAGCTTAGCGAGGGGGACTTTCTACACAGATACGCAGTATTTT
CASSLARGTFYTDTQYF
>NA|TRBV4-3|TRBJ2-7|few
TGCGCCAGCAGCCCGTCAACTGGTTCCTACGAGCAGTACTTC
CASSPSTGSYEQYF
>NA|TRBV28|TRBJ2-3|many
TGTGCCAGCAGTTCCATTACCGAGATCACACTGAGGACAGATACGCAGTATTTT
CASSSITEITLRTDTQYF
>TRBD2|TRBV3-1|TRBJ2-1|NA
TGTGCCAGCAGCCAAGATCTAAGGACTAGCGGGTACAATGAGCAGTTCTTC
CASSQDLRTSGYNEQFF
>TRBD1|TRBV5-1|TRBJ1-6|few
TGCGCCAGCAGCGCCGACAGGGGCGCGGGGGCCCTCCACTTT
CASSADRGAGALHF
>NA|TRBV20-1|TRBJ2-1|NA
TGCAGTGCGCCGAATTTCCTGAGCTCCTACAATGAGCAGTTCTTC
CSAPNFLSSYNEQFF
>NA|TRBV5-5|TRBJ1-3|NA
TGTGCCAGCAGCCCTACTGGGGCCAGCTCTGGAAACACCATATATTTT
CASSPTGASSGNTIYF
>NA|TRBV7-2|TRBJ1-4|NA
TGTGCCAGCGGTCTTTTCGGAGGGGGGACGAATGAAAAACTGTTTTTT
CASGLFGGGTNEKLFF
>TRBD1|TRBV20-1|TRBJ1-1|NA
TGCAGTGCCCGGGACAGGGACGAAGCTTTCTTT
CSARDRDEAFF
>NA|TRBV5-1|TRBJ2-1|few
TGCGCCAGCAGCGTAAGGTCCCAAGCCTATGAGCAGTTCTTC
CASSVRSQAYEQFF
>NA|TRBV7-9|TRBJ2-7|many
TGTGCCAGCAGTCTCCGGGACACCTACGAGCAGTACTTC
CASSLRDTYEQYF
>TRBD1|TRBV29-1|TRBJ2-6|NA
TGCAGCGTTCTGGACAGGGGGGCTTCCTCTGGGGCCAACGTCCTGACTTTC
CSVLDRGASSGANVLTF
>NA|TRBV29-1|TRBJ1-1|few
TGCAGCGTTGCGGGGGGGCCGAACACTGAAGCTTTCTTT
CSVAGGPNTEAFF
>NA|TRBV6-1|TRBJ2-1|NA
TGTGCCAGCAGCTCCGCCGCCAGGTCGGACAATGAGCAGTTCTTC
CASSSAARSDNEQFF
>TRBD1|TRBV28|TRBJ1-1|NA
TGTGCCAGCAGATTTACCGGGACAGTGAACACTGAAGCTTTCTTT
CASRFTGTVNTEAFF
>TRBD1|TRBV20-1|TRBJ2-1|NA
TGCAGTGCATACTCCGGGACAGCCACCTACAATGAGCAGTTCTTC
CSAYSGTATYNEQFF
>TRBD2|TRBV20-1|TRBJ2-1|NA
TGCAGTGCCAACGGGGCCCCTAGCGGGAGGGCCAATGAGCAGTTCTTC
CSANGAPSGRANEQFF
>TRBD2|TRBV6-5|TRBJ2-5|NA
TGTGCCAGCAGTTACTTCGGACTAGCGGGAGCCAGTGAGACCCAGTACTTC
CASSYFGLAGASETQYF
>NA|TRBV7-8|TRBJ2-3|few
TGTGCCAGCAGCTCAGGGGGGGGTCGGACAGATACGCAGTATTTT
CASSSGGGRTDTQYF
>TRBD1|TRBV12-3/TRBV12-4|TRBJ1-2|NA
TGTGCCAGCAGTCCGGCCGGGACAGGGCGTAACTATGGCTACACCTTC
CASSPAGTGRNYGYTF
>TRBD1|TRBV5-1|TRBJ1-2|few
TGCGCCAGCAGCTTGGCCCTAGACAGGGAGGCGAGGGGCTACACCTTC
CASSLALDREARGYTF
>NA|TRBV24-1|TRBJ2-2|few
TGTGCCACCAGTGACTCCGGCAGGAACACCGGGGAGCTGTTTTTT
CATSDSGRNTGELFF
>TRBD1|TRBV6-2/TRBV6-3|TRBJ1-5|few
TGTGCCAGCAGTTTTCGGGACAGCAGTCAGCATTTT
CASSFRDSSQHF
>NA|TRBV10-3|TRBJ1-4|NA
TGTGCCACCGGGGACTTCTCTAAACTGTTTTTT
CATGDFSKLFF
>NA|TRBV7-9|TRBJ2-1|few
TGTGCCAGCAATGACCGCCTAGCGGAGCAGTTCTTC
CASNDRLAEQFF
>TRBD1|TRBV5-1|TRBJ1-1|few
TGCGCCAGCAGCCCCGGGACAGGGGGTCTAAACACTGAAGCTTTCTTT
CASSPGTGGLNTEAFF
>TRBD2|TRBV20-1|TRBJ2-2|NA
TGCAGTGGGCGAGCGGGAGTGGGCGGGGAGCTGTTTTTT
CSGRAGVGGELFF
>TRBD2|TRBV6-5|TRBJ2-3|NA
TGTGCCAGCAGTTATCGCCTAGCGGGGGGAGATACGCAGTATTTT
CASSYRLAGGDTQYF
>TRBD1|TRBV10-3|TRBJ1-6|few
TGTGCCATCAGTAAACAGGGGGCCGATAATTCACCCCTCCACTTT
CAISKQGADNSPLHF
>TRBD1|TRBV30|TRBJ1-1|NA
TGTGCCTTGACCAGGGGGCAGGACACTGAAGCTTTCTTT
CALTRGQDTEAFF
>TRBD1|TRBV29-1|TRBJ2-3|NA
TGCAGCGTTCTCGGGACAGGAGGCACAGATACGCAGTATTTT
CSVLGTGGTDTQYF
>NA|TRBV5-1|TRBJ2-2|few
TGCGCCAGCGGTCGGGGCGTGAACACCGGGGAGCTGTTTTTT
CASGRGVNTGELFF
>NA|TRBV20-1|TRBJ2-7|few
TGCAGTGCCTCCCGGACAGAGCCCTACGAGCAGTACTTC
CSASRTEPYEQYF
>NA|TRBV10-3|TRBJ2-1|few
TGTGCCATCAGTGAGCCGCTACCCAGTCCCTACAATGAGCAGTTCTTC
CAISEPLPSPYNEQFF
>NA|TRBV3-1|TRBJ2-1|few
TGTGCCAGCAGCCCCGACTACTACAATGAGCAGTTCTTC
CASSPDYYNEQFF
>NA|TRBV20-1|TRBJ2-5|NA
TGCAGTGCCGCCAGTCCCTGGGGGGACCAAGAGACCCAGTACTTC
CSAASPWGDQETQYF
>NA|TRBV12-5|TRBJ1-3|NA
TGTGCTAGTGGGAATGGAAACACCATATATTTT
CASGNGNTIYF
>TRBD1|TRBV29-1|TRBJ1-1|NA
TGCAGCGCCGAGGACAGGGGCACTGAAGCTTTCTTT
CSAEDRGTEAFF
>NA|TRBV27|TRBJ1-1|NA
TGTGCCAGCAGTCCTCTCTATGTAGGCGGGACTGAAGCTTTCTTT
CASSPLYVGGTEAFF
>TRBD2|TRBV5-1|TRBJ2-2|NA
TGCGCCAGCAGCCCATCTAGCGGGGGCACGAACACCGGGGAGCTGTTTTTT
CASSPSSGGTNTGELFF